The next 12 T cell receptor beta chains were all read from a single sample in a study of OX40 agonist ivuxolimab in advanced cancers. Profiling relied on immunoSEQ multiplex PCR, and the TCRdb table lists in-frame clones only, not all of them. The table includes 57,000 or so clones, about 89% detected once. Sequenced here: CD4+ or CD8+ T cells sorted from blood, sampled in a trial of the OX40 agonist ivuxolimab. The receptors originated from an adult with an advanced solid tumor such as melanoma, head and neck, liver or kidney cancer.

The rearrangement joins TRBV28 to TRBJ2-1, with TRBD1 identical over 7 bases. Germline CDR1 reads MDHEN; CDR2 reads SYDVKM. J gave up 6 bases and V 7 bases, and 12 bases lay outside the gene matches. The CDR3 is 15 residues long. The CDR3 region has the DNA TGTGCCAGCACCCCTAGGGTGACAGGGTTCAATGAGCAGTTCTTC. Encoded protein: CASTPRVTGFNEQFF.

In this sample, this clone turned up once. V gene TRBV11-2 combines with J gene TRBJ2-1; 14 bases are a match to TRBD2. Germline loops: CDR1 SGHAT, CDR2 FQNNGV. The trim removed 3 bases at V and 7 bases at J, leaving 11 bases unmatched. This CDR3 comprises 18 residues. The CDR3 nucleotides are TGTGCCAGCAGCTTGCTCCTCCCGACTAGCGGGAGGGTAAATGAGCAGTTCTTC. It specifies CASSLLLPTSGRVNEQFF.

The chain is built from TRBV28 and TRBJ1-5; D uncertain. Germline CDR1 and CDR2: MDHEN and SYDVKM. V lost 4 bases to trimming and J lost 1 base, with 8 bases between them. The CDR3 length is 14 residues. The CDR3 protein is CASSWVASNQPQHF. In nucleotides, the CDR3 is TGTGCCAGCAGTTGGGTAGCAAGCAATCAGCCCCAGCATTTT.

This clone was seen only once. V and J are TRBV27 and TRBJ2-7; 8 nucleotides line up with TRBD2. V lost 10 bases to trimming and J lost 0 bases; unmatched junction nucleotides: 8. Germline V lookup: CDR1 MNHEY, CDR2 SMNVEV (reference sequence). The length of the CDR3 is 14 residues. The CDR3 region is CATSVAGNSYEQYF. CDR3 in DNA: TGTGCCACCAGCGTAGCGGGAAACTCCTACGAGCAGTACTTC.

The V and J genes are TRBV4-3 and TRBJ1-1; TRBD1 might be the D (6 bases). Looked up from germline, CDR1 is LGHNA and CDR2 is YSLEER. This CDR3 contains 18 residues. Trimming stripped 0 bases from V and 0 bases from J, with 17 bases between. In DNA, the CDR3 is TGCGCCAGCAGCCAAGATTACACCCTGACAGGATTGAACACTGAAGCTTTCTTT. It translates to CASSQDYTLTGLNTEAFF.

J is TRBJ1-2 and V is TRBV7-9, with unresolved D. Per germline, CDR1 SEHNR and CDR2 FQNEAQ (reference sequence). The CDR3 is 18 amino acids. The V and J ends lost 8 bases and 0 bases respectively, with 25 bases between them. CDR3 nucleotide sequence: TGTGCCAGCCGGCCGGAGCAGACCTTGTATGGCCCTAACTATGGCTACACCTTC. It specifies CASRPEQTLYGPNYGYTF.

The chain recombines TRBV6-7 with TRBJ1-5; 10 bases line up with TRBD1. TRBV6-7 qualifies as an ORF whose function is uncertain. The CDR3 consists of 19 residues. V was pared by 5 bases and J by 6 bases, with 19 bases of the junction left unmatched. In DNA form, the CDR3 reads TGTGCCAGCAGTAAAGGACAGGGGGAGATTCCCGGTGTATTTCAGCCCCAGCATTTT. It encodes CASSKGQGEIPGVFQPQHF.

The chain recombines TRBV27 with TRBJ2-7; 7 positions match TRBD2. The germline V gene has CDR1 MNHEY and CDR2 SMNVEV (reference sequence). The CDR3 is 15 residues long. J lost 0 bases, V lost 3 bases, and 5 bases had no gene match. CDR3 in amino acids: CASSFRGSNSYEQYF. In DNA, the CDR3 is TGTGCCAGCAGTTTCCGCGGGAGTAACTCCTACGAGCAGTACTTC.

The chain recombines TRBV28 with TRBJ2-7; TRBD2 agrees at 13 bases. This CDR3 has 15 amino acids. The ends lost 2 bases at V and 5 bases at J; junction bases unmatched: 3. Germline CDR1 and CDR2: MDHEN and SYDVKM. The CDR3 nucleotides are TGTGCCAGCAGTTTAGGACTAGCGGGAGCCCACGAGCAGTACTTC. Its translation is CASSLGLAGAHEQYF. The complete variable domain, with remaining parts taken from reference TRBV28 and TRBJ2-7, reads DVKVTQSSRYLVKRTGEKVFLECVQDMDHENMFWYRQDPGLGLRLIYFSYDVKMKEKGDIPEGYSVSREKKERFSLILESASTNQTSMYLCASSLGLAGAHEQYFGPGTRLTVT.

V gene TRBV19 combines with J gene TRBJ2-1; 9 nucleotides match TRBD2. This CDR3 comprises 15 residues. CDR1 and CDR2 from the germline V gene are LNHDA and SQIVND (reference sequence). The J segment lost 6 bases and the V segment lost 1 base, leaving 4 bases of the junction unmatched. For the CDR3, the DNA is TGTGCCAGTAGTATAGGCGGGAGGGCCCTCAATGAGCAGTTCTTC. It encodes CASSIGGRALNEQFF. Full variable domain (remainder filled in from reference TRBV19 and TRBJ2-1): DGGITQSPKYLFRKEGQNVTLSCEQNLNHDAMYWYRQDPGQGLRLIYYSQIVNDFQKGDIAEGYSVSREKKESFPLTVTSAQKNPTAFYLCASSIGGRALNEQFFGPGTRLTVL.

This rearrangement joins TRBV11-2 to TRBJ2-1; no clear D. This CDR3 region has 13 residues. Germline lookup yields CDR1 SGHAT and CDR2 FQNNGV. Trimming removed 4 bases from V and 8 bases from J, with 12 bases in between. The CDR3 bases are TGTGCCAGCAGCTCCCCCCGTCGGGATGAGCAGTTCTTC. This codes for CASSSPRRDEQFF.

The rearrangement uses TRBV7-9 and TRBJ2-4, with 13 positions matching TRBD2. V gave up 4 bases and J gave up 8 bases; unmatched junction bases: 8. Germline V gene lookup returns CDR1 SEHNR and CDR2 FQNEAQ (reference sequence). The CDR3 runs 16 residues. The DNA of the CDR3 is TGTGCCAGCAGCTCGTCGGGACTAGCGGGATCTGACATTCAGTACTTC. The encoded protein is CASSSSGLAGSDIQYF.